Shown below are 11 T cell receptor beta chains from a single sample sequenced in a study of T-cell memory formation after mild COVID-19. TCRdb re-analysed the 5' RACE reads in MiXCR, keeping a single row per CDR3 protein. The repertoire holds around 500,000 distinct CDR3 sequences, roughly 20% seen once, with 12% in the top ten. Material: PBMCs or a T cell subset sorted from them (not recorded which). These receptors all come from an adult woman who had mild COVID-19 (a few samples of this study predate the infection). Cell type and time point are not known.

This rearrangement joins TRBV6-5 to TRBJ1-5; possibly TRBD1 for D (5 bases). The CDR3 consists of 16 residues. Trimming took 6 bases from V and 1 from J, leaving 16 bases between them. Germline assignment: CDR1 MNHEY and CDR2 SVGAGI. The CDR3 region is CASRPNQGGSNQPQHF. The CDR3 DNA reads TGTGCCAGCAGACCGAATCAGGGAGGAAGCAATCAGCCCCAGCATTTT.

A few counts support this clonotype. The rearrangement uses TRBV30 and TRBJ1-5; 9 positions agree with TRBD1. This CDR3 is built from 14 residues. V lost 5 bases and J lost 3; bases outside the gene matches: 5. Germline V gives CDR1 GTSNPN, CDR2 SVGIG (reference sequence). CDR3 residues: CAWSQGADNQPQHF. The CDR3 coding sequence is TGTGCCTGGTCACAGGGGGCCGACAATCAGCCCCAGCATTTT. Filled out from reference TRBV30 and TRBJ1-5, the complete variable domain reads SQTIHQWPATLVQPVGSPLSLECTVEGTSNPNLYWYRQAAGRGLQLLFYSVGIGQISSEVPQNLSASRPQDRQFILSSKKLLLSDSGFYLCAWSQGADNQPQHFGDGTRLSIL.

The chain uses TRBV7-9 and TRBJ2-3; D is ambiguous. The CDR3 runs 15 residues. Deletions cut 3 bases from V and 0 bases from J, with 10 bases between. CDR1 is SEHNR and CDR2 is FQNEAQ in the germline V gene (reference sequence). CDR3 DNA: TGTGCCAGCAGCTTTTCGGCCACAAGCACAGATACGCAGTATTTT. Its translation is CASSFSATSTDTQYF.

This clonotype was counted only a few times. This chain uses TRBV25-1 with TRBJ1-4; no clear D gene. The CDR3 is 16 amino acids. Trimming pared 1 base from V and 0 bases from J, leaving 9 bases between. The germline V gene encodes CDR1 MGHDK and CDR2 SYGVNS. The CDR3 sequence: CASSESRIATNEKLFF. CDR3 in DNA: TGTGCCAGCAGTGAATCGCGGATTGCAACTAATGAAAAACTGTTTTTT.

This clonotype has more than one count but fewer than ten. The gene calls are TRBV7-2 and TRBJ2-2; maybe TRBD1 (5 bases). Deletions cut 3 bases from V and 1 base from J, with 24 bases between. The CDR3 has 20 amino acids. Looked up from germline, CDR1 is SGHTA and CDR2 is FQGNSA. The CDR3 bases are TGTGCCAGCAGCTTCAGACAGAATCCAAACCCGCGCGGGAACACCGGGGAGCTGTTTTTT. Residues: CASSFRQNPNPRGNTGELFF.

The chain couples TRBV7-8 to TRBJ2-5; 10 bases match TRBD2. Germline CDR1 reads SGHVS; CDR2 reads FQNEAQ. This CDR3 spans 14 amino acids. Losses at the gene ends were 4 bases for V and 5 bases for J; bases not matched to a gene: 4. The CDR3 DNA follows: TGTGCCAGCAGCTCTAGCGGGAGTCGGGAGACCCAGTACTTC. Translating it yields CASSSSGSRETQYF.

J is TRBJ1-5 and V is TRBV24-1; no firm D call. The CDR3 consists of 14 residues. CDR1 is KGHDR and CDR2 is SFDVKD in the germline V gene. V lost 2 bases and J 1 base, leaving 5 bases between the germline ends. The DNA of the CDR3 is TGTGCCACCAGTGATTGGGGAAGCAATCAGCCCCAGCATTTT. This encodes CATSDWGSNQPQHF.

The V and J genes are TRBV29-1 and TRBJ2-7; D ambiguous. This CDR3 region has 16 residues. Germline V gene data show CDR1 as SQVTM and CDR2 as ANQGSEA. V was clipped by 1 base and J by 5 bases, with 21 bases between them. The CDR3 DNA reads as TGCAGCGTTGAAGTCCAAGGGCCTGCTCTTAGGAACGAGCAGTACTTC. Translating gives CSVEVQGPALRNEQYF.

This clonotype turned up a few times. The V call is TRBV30, the J call TRBJ1-2; D remains ambiguous. V shed 1 base and J shed 8 bases, with 11 bases lying between them. Looked up from germline, CDR1 is GTSNPN and CDR2 is SVGIG (reference sequence). The CDR3 is made up of 12 amino acids. This chain's CDR3 is CAWSESSVGYTF. CDR3 bases: TGTGCCTGGAGTGAGAGTTCTGTCGGCTACACCTTC.

This clonotype was counted between two and nine times. The chain is built from TRBV7-2 and TRBJ2-7; TRBD2 aligns across 15 bases. Germline CDR1 and CDR2: SGHTA and FQGNSA. With V trimmed by 6 bases and J by 1 base, 13 bases remained unmatched. The CDR3 has 19 amino acids. The CDR3 protein is CASRSYVPGLAGGSYEQYF. The CDR3 nucleotides read TGTGCCAGCAGATCCTACGTGCCGGGACTAGCGGGAGGTTCCTACGAGCAGTACTTC.

This clonotype showed up just a few times. The V gene is TRBV7-9, the J gene TRBJ2-7; 7 bases match TRBD1. Germline CDR1 and CDR2: SEHNR and FQNEAQ (reference sequence). The CDR3 extends over 15 amino acids. V was clipped by 4 bases and J by 0 bases; unmatched bases: 6. The CDR3 DNA reads TGTGCCAGCAGCTCCGGGACAGTGCTCTCCTACGAGCAGTACTTC. Protein: CASSSGTVLSYEQYF.